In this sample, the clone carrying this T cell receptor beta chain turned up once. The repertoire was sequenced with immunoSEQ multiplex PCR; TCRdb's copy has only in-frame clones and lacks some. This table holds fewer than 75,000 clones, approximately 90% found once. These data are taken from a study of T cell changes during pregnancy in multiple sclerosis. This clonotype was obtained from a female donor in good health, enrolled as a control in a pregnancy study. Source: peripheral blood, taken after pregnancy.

CDR3 DNA: TGTGCCACCAGCAGAGGCCAGCGGAAGTACCAAGAGACCCAGTACTTC. It specifies CATSRGQRKYQETQYF. The chain employs TRBV15 and TRBJ2-5; D might be TRBD2 (5 bases). Deletions cut 1 base from V and 0 bases from J, with 12 bases between. The germline gives CDR1 LNHNV, CDR2 YYDKDF (reference sequence). The CDR3 has 16 amino acids.